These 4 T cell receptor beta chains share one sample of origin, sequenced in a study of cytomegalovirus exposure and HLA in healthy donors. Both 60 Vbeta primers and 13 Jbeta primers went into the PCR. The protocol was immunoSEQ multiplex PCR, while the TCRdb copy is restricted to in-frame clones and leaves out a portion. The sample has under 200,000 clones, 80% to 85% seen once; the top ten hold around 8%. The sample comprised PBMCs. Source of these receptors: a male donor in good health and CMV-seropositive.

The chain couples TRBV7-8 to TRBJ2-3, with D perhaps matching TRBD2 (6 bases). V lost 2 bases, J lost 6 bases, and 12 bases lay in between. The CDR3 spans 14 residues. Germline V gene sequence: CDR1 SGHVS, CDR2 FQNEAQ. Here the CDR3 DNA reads TGTGCCAGCAGCTTATTAGGAGGGGCGGATACGCAGTATTTT. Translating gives CASSLLGGADTQYF.

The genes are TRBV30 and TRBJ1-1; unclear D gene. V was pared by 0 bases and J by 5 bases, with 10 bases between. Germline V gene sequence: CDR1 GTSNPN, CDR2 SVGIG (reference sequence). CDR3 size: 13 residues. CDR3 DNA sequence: TGTGCCTGGAGTGTAGATTTTGAGACTGAAGCTTTCTTT. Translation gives CAWSVDFETEAFF.

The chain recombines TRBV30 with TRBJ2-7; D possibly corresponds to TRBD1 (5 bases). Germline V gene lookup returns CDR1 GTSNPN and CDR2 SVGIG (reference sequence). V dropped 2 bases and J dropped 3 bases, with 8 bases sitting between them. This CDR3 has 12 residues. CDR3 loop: CAWSSQVYEQYF. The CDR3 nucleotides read TGTGCCTGGAGTTCACAGGTCTACGAGCAGTACTTC.

CDR3 residues: CASTQTASYEQYF. The CDR3 region has the DNA TGTGCCAGCACCCAGACTGCCTCCTACGAGCAGTACTTC. The chain carries TRBV5-6 and TRBJ2-7; D uncertain. Germline V gene data show CDR1 as SGHDT and CDR2 as YYEEEE. V was clipped by 6 bases and J by 0 bases, with 10 bases between them. The CDR3 spans 13 residues.